This T cell receptor (beta chain) was sequenced for a study of blood T cell repertoires in COVID-19. Sequencing was performed with immunoSEQ multiplex PCR; in TCRdb, only in-frame clones are kept and a portion is missing. Seen here are around 220,000 clones, 70% to 85% observed once, and the top ten hold under 5.5%. The CDR3 totals 14 residues. Germline V gene data show CDR1 as KGHDR and CDR2 as SFDVKD. V was cut by 3 bases and J by 8 bases, with 13 bases left in between. The sequencing sample was made of peripheral blood. The rearrangement links TRBV24-1 to TRBJ2-1; D is uncertain. The receptor comes from an elderly woman with active or convalescent COVID-19. The CDR3 sequence: CATSDPSPIYEQFF. The CDR3 nucleotides read TGTGCCACCAGTGATCCATCCCCTATTTATGAGCAGTTCTTC.